Listed here are 7 T cell receptor beta chains from one sample, sequenced in a study of T cells in Graves' hyperthyroidism and ophthalmopathy. Amplification of TCR beta CDR3 regions was performed using RNA transcripts as template. TCR CDR3 underwent first-round RT-PCR with the HTBI primer set. TCRdb re-analysed the multiplex PCR reads in MiXCR, keeping a single row per CDR3 protein. Among around 480,000 distinct CDR3 sequences listed, under 15% were seen once. The sequenced sample consisted of blood. These receptors all come from a woman younger than 35 with Graves' hyperthyroidism.

The rearrangement uses TRBV10-3 and TRBJ2-2; D gene uncertain. The CDR3 is made up of 13 amino acids. Deletions cut 3 bases from V and 4 bases from J, with 6 bases between. Per the germline V gene, CDR1 is ENHRY and CDR2 is SYGVKD. CDR3 nucleotide sequence: TGTGCCATCAGTGAACTATCCACCGGGGAGCTGTTTTTT. Translation: CAISELSTGELFF.

This clonotype was counted many times. V gene TRBV7-2 combines with J gene TRBJ1-1; possibly TRBD1 for D (5 bases). The CDR3 length is 15 residues. Germline values: CDR1 SGHTA, CDR2 FQGNSA. Trimming took 4 bases from V and 4 from J, leaving 16 bases between them. CDR3 nucleotides: TGTGCCAGCAGCTCAACCGCGTGGGGGGGCACTGAAGCTTTCTTT. It is translated as CASSSTAWGGTEAFF.

At least ten counts were recorded for this clonotype. The chain employs TRBV6-1 and TRBJ1-1; 7 bases map to TRBD1. The CDR3 is made up of 15 amino acids. The J segment lost 3 bases and the V segment lost 5 bases, leaving 9 bases of the junction unmatched. Germline V gives CDR1 MNHNS, CDR2 SASEGT. The CDR3 reads CASSFGTDGYTEAFF. The CDR3 bases are TGTGCCAGCAGTTTCGGGACAGATGGTTACACTGAAGCTTTCTTT.

V is TRBV5-6 and J is TRBJ2-1; 14 bases agree with TRBD2. There are 15 residues in the CDR3. CDR1 is SGHDT, CDR2 YYEEEE, per germline. The ends lost 4 bases at V and 8 bases at J; junction bases unmatched: 5. The CDR3 nucleotides read TGTGCCAGCAGCCCTGGACTAGCGGGAGGCCATGAGCAGTTCTTC. Amino acids: CASSPGLAGGHEQFF.

This clonotype appeared many times. The chain recombines TRBV12-3 or TRBV12-4 with TRBJ1-2; D unclear. This CDR3 contains 15 residues. The V gene lost 7 bases and the J gene lost 2 bases, with 17 bases spanning the gap. CDR3 in DNA: TGTGCCAGCATCCCTCAGCTCTCCCCCAACTATGGCTACACCTTC. This codes for CASIPQLSPNYGYTF.

This clonotype was counted at least ten times. V gene TRBV11-3 combines with J gene TRBJ2-3; possible D gene TRBD1, 7 bases. The CDR3 loop spans 14 amino acids. Looked up from germline, CDR1 is SGHNT and CDR2 is YENEEA. Trimming took 5 bases from V and 8 from J, leaving 17 bases between them. The CDR3 reads CASSLNIQGGTQYF. The DNA for the CDR3 is TGTGCCAGCAGCCTAAACATTCAGGGGGGTACGCAGTATTTT.

DNA of the CDR3: TGCGCCAGCAGCCAAGCGGGGGATTTCCAAGAGACCCAGTACTTC. It is translated as CASSQAGDFQETQYF. The chain combines TRBV4-1 with TRBJ2-5, with TRBD2 as a possible D gene (6 bases). The V gene lost 1 base and the J gene lost 1 base, with 10 bases spanning the gap. Germline V gives CDR1 MGHRA, CDR2 YSYEKL. There are 15 residues in the CDR3.